A selection of T cell receptor beta chains follows, all from one sample in a study of glioma-infiltrating T cells. TCRdb re-analysed the multiplex PCR reads in MiXCR, keeping a single row per CDR3 protein. In the table there are around 130,000 distinct CDR3 sequences, around 25% of which are singletons. Sample: glioma tissue, nonneoplastic brain tissue, or PBMCs (not recorded which). Receptors originate from a human donor with low-grade glioma or glioblastoma, undergoing nonglioma brain surgery, or in good health (not recorded which). CDR3s include the opening cysteine and the closing phenylalanine or tryptophan. D genes are given only for firm matches. A row's size may be missing; if present it is once, few, many or a size class.

v_gene: TRBV7-6
abundance: few
d_gene: TRBD2
j_gene: TRBJ2-2
len: 16
CDR3aa: CASSRLAGGRTGELFF
CDR3nt: TGTGCCAGCAGCAGACTAGCGGGGGGGCGGACCGGGGAGCTGTTTTTT

v_gene: TRBV18
abundance: NA
d_gene: NA
j_gene: TRBJ2-3
len: 16
CDR3aa: CASSPRRPASTDTQYF
CDR3nt: TGTGCCAGCTCACCAAGGAGGCCTGCTAGCACAGATACGCAGTATTTT

v_gene: TRBV6-2/TRBV6-3
abundance: many
d_gene: NA
j_gene: TRBJ1-1
len: 16
CDR3aa: CASSYPTWGVLTEAFF
CDR3nt: TGTGCCAGCAGTTACCCCACTTGGGGGGTACTCACTGAAGCTTTCTTT

v_gene: TRBV28
abundance: NA
d_gene: NA
j_gene: TRBJ2-1
len: 13
CDR3aa: CASRTSSYNEQFF
CDR3nt: TGTGCCAGCCGGACGAGCTCCTACAATGAGCAGTTCTTC

v_gene: TRBV12-3/TRBV12-4
abundance: NA
d_gene: TRBD1
j_gene: TRBJ1-1
len: 14
CDR3aa: CASSLRGRWTEAFF
CDR3nt: TGTGCCAGCAGTTTGAGGGGGCGCTGGACTGAAGCTTTCTTT

v_gene: TRBV6-1
abundance: NA
d_gene: NA
j_gene: TRBJ2-3
len: 16
CDR3aa: CASRNVGASSTDTQYF
CDR3nt: TGTGCCAGCAGAAACGTCGGGGCGTCTAGCACAGATACGCAGTATTTT

v_gene: TRBV7-3
abundance: NA
d_gene: NA
j_gene: TRBJ1-1
len: 13
CDR3aa: CASSVDRNTEAFF
CDR3nt: TGTGCCAGCAGCGTGGACAGAAACACTGAAGCTTTCTTT

v_gene: TRBV20-1
abundance: many
d_gene: NA
j_gene: TRBJ1-1
len: 13
CDR3aa: CSASGQMNTEAFF
CDR3nt: TGCAGTGCTAGTGGACAGATGAACACTGAAGCTTTCTTT

v_gene: TRBV10-3
abundance: few
d_gene: TRBD2
j_gene: TRBJ2-3
len: 19
CDR3aa: CAISGFSTLLAGDTDTQYF
CDR3nt: TGTGCCATCAGTGGGTTCAGTACCCTACTAGCGGGGGACACAGATACGCAGTATTTT

v_gene: TRBV5-6
abundance: NA
d_gene: NA
j_gene: TRBJ1-1
len: 15
CDR3aa: CASSLVGWGNTEAFF
CDR3nt: TGTGCCAGCAGCTTGGTGGGGTGGGGGAACACTGAAGCTTTCTTT

v_gene: TRBV7-9
abundance: few
d_gene: NA
j_gene: TRBJ2-3
len: 14
CDR3aa: CASSLGPNTDTQYF
CDR3nt: TGTGCCAGCAGCTTAGGGCCTAACACAGATACGCAGTATTTT

v_gene: TRBV7-2
abundance: few
d_gene: TRBD1
j_gene: TRBJ2-5
len: 15
CDR3aa: CASSHATGQQETQYF
CDR3nt: TGTGCCAGCAGCCATGCTACGGGACAGCAAGAGACCCAGTACTTC

v_gene: TRBV9
abundance: once
d_gene: NA
j_gene: TRBJ2-3
len: 14
CDR3aa: CASSVPGDPDTQYF
CDR3nt: TGTGCCAGCAGCGTCCCAGGCGACCCAGATACGCAGTATTTT

v_gene: TRBV6-1
abundance: few
d_gene: NA
j_gene: TRBJ1-2
len: 13
CDR3aa: CASSELAAYGYTF
CDR3nt: TGTGCCAGCAGTGAACTGGCGGCCTATGGCTACACCTTC

v_gene: TRBV20-1
abundance: NA
d_gene: NA
j_gene: TRBJ1-2
len: 13
CDR3aa: CSASAPNGRGYTF
CDR3nt: TGCAGTGCTTCAGCCCCGAACGGTCGGGGCTACACCTTC

v_gene: TRBV10-3
abundance: few
d_gene: TRBD1
j_gene: TRBJ2-5
len: 16
CDR3aa: CAISEPGQADQETQYF
CDR3nt: TGTGCCATCAGTGAACCCGGACAGGCAGACCAAGAGACCCAGTACTTC

v_gene: TRBV20-1
abundance: few
d_gene: NA
j_gene: TRBJ1-2
len: 14
CDR3aa: CSANPKGPNYGYTF
CDR3nt: TGCAGTGCCAACCCAAAGGGGCCGAACTATGGCTACACCTTC

v_gene: TRBV2
abundance: once
d_gene: NA
j_gene: TRBJ2-3
len: 15
CDR3aa: CASSENRASTDTQYF
CDR3nt: TGTGCCAGCAGTGAAAACAGGGCCAGCACAGATACGCAGTATTTT

v_gene: TRBV24-1
abundance: many
d_gene: NA
j_gene: TRBJ1-1
len: 12
CDR3aa: CATRTGNTEAFF
CDR3nt: TGTGCCACCAGGACAGGGAACACTGAAGCTTTCTTT

v_gene: TRBV20-1
abundance: many
d_gene: NA
j_gene: TRBJ2-5
len: 14
CDR3aa: CSAPPPGTQETQYF
CDR3nt: TGCAGTGCACCACCTCCAGGGACCCAAGAGACCCAGTACTTC

v_gene: TRBV6-2/TRBV6-3
abundance: NA
d_gene: NA
j_gene: TRBJ2-1
len: 16
CDR3aa: CASSAIQGGTYNEQFF
CDR3nt: TGTGCCAGCAGTGCCATACAGGGGGGGACCTACAATGAGCAGTTCTTC

v_gene: TRBV7-8
abundance: NA
d_gene: TRBD1
j_gene: TRBJ1-6
len: 15
CDR3aa: CASSASGQVNSPLHF
CDR3nt: TGTGCCAGCAGCGCGTCGGGACAGGTTAATTCACCCCTCCACTTT

v_gene: TRBV2
abundance: few
d_gene: NA
j_gene: TRBJ2-3
len: 14
CDR3aa: CASKPGHSTDTQYF
CDR3nt: TGTGCCAGTAAACCGGGACACAGCACAGATACGCAGTATTTT

v_gene: TRBV6-1
abundance: many
d_gene: NA
j_gene: TRBJ2-1
len: 14
CDR3aa: CASSQGDETYEQFF
CDR3nt: TGTGCCAGCAGCCAAGGGGACGAGACTTATGAGCAGTTCTTC

v_gene: TRBV3-1
abundance: few
d_gene: NA
j_gene: TRBJ2-5
len: 15
CDR3aa: CASSLRALAKETQYF
CDR3nt: TGTGCCAGCAGCTTACGGGCCCTCGCCAAGGAGACCCAGTACTTC

v_gene: TRBV6-1
abundance: many
d_gene: NA
j_gene: TRBJ1-5
len: 14
CDR3aa: CASRPYEGNQPQHF
CDR3nt: TGTGCCAGCCGGCCCTACGAGGGCAATCAGCCCCAGCATTTT

v_gene: TRBV20-1
abundance: few
d_gene: NA
j_gene: TRBJ1-2
len: 13
CDR3aa: CSAWTDRTGGYTF
CDR3nt: TGCAGTGCATGGACAGACCGGACTGGGGGCTACACCTTC

v_gene: TRBV5-4
abundance: few
d_gene: NA
j_gene: TRBJ1-1
len: 14
CDR3aa: CASSLSGLNTEAFF
CDR3nt: TGTGCCAGCAGCTTGTCCGGACTGAACACTGAAGCTTTCTTT

v_gene: TRBV27
abundance: many
d_gene: NA
j_gene: TRBJ1-2
len: 14
CDR3aa: CASSPAGREDGYTF
CDR3nt: TGTGCCAGCAGCCCGGCCGGGAGGGAAGATGGCTACACCTTC

v_gene: TRBV24-1
abundance: few
d_gene: NA
j_gene: TRBJ2-5
len: 15
CDR3aa: CATSDNRDIQETQYF
CDR3nt: TGTGCCACCAGTGATAACCGGGACATCCAAGAGACCCAGTACTTC

v_gene: TRBV11-2
abundance: few
d_gene: TRBD2
j_gene: TRBJ2-3
len: 15
CDR3aa: CASSTERGFTDTQYF
CDR3nt: TGTGCCAGCAGCACGGAGCGGGGATTCACAGATACGCAGTATTTT

v_gene: TRBV2
abundance: few
d_gene: NA
j_gene: TRBJ1-1
len: 13
CDR3aa: CASTHRGASEAFF
CDR3nt: TGTGCCAGCACCCATCGGGGGGCCTCTGAAGCTTTCTTT

v_gene: TRBV7-9
abundance: NA
d_gene: NA
j_gene: TRBJ1-3
len: 16
CDR3aa: CASSSPPGKNVDTIYF
CDR3nt: TGTGCCAGCAGCTCACCCCCGGGCAAAAATGTGGACACCATATATTTT

v_gene: TRBV6-1
abundance: NA
d_gene: TRBD2
j_gene: TRBJ2-3
len: 14
CDR3aa: CASTTSGGRDTQYF
CDR3nt: TGTGCCAGCACGACTAGCGGGGGCAGGGATACGCAGTATTTT

v_gene: TRBV20-1
abundance: few
d_gene: NA
j_gene: TRBJ1-1
len: 17
CDR3aa: CSARAGERLIMNTEAFF
CDR3nt: TGCAGTGCTAGGGCCGGGGAGAGGCTGATCATGAACACTGAAGCTTTCTTT

v_gene: TRBV14
abundance: few
d_gene: NA
j_gene: TRBJ2-1
len: 13
CDR3aa: CASSQGLYNEQFF
CDR3nt: TGTGCCAGCAGCCAAGGCCTGTACAATGAGCAGTTCTTC

v_gene: TRBV7-2
abundance: many
d_gene: NA
j_gene: TRBJ1-1
len: 14
CDR3aa: CASSLGGSGTEAFF
CDR3nt: TGTGCCAGCAGCTTAGGAGGGTCCGGCACTGAAGCTTTCTTT

v_gene: TRBV24-1
abundance: NA
d_gene: NA
j_gene: TRBJ2-7
len: 12
CDR3aa: CATRGVGDEQYF
CDR3nt: TGTGCCACCAGGGGGGTTGGCGATGAGCAGTACTTC

v_gene: TRBV20-1
abundance: many
d_gene: NA
j_gene: TRBJ1-2
len: 14
CDR3aa: CSARGGPDKSSYTF
CDR3nt: TGCAGTGCTAGAGGGGGACCAGACAAATCTTCCTACACCTTC

v_gene: TRBV7-2
abundance: few
d_gene: TRBD2
j_gene: TRBJ2-6
len: 17
CDR3aa: CASTPGASGPGANVLTF
CDR3nt: TGTGCCAGCACCCCAGGGGCTAGCGGGCCTGGGGCCAACGTCCTGACTTTC

v_gene: TRBV7-6
abundance: NA
d_gene: NA
j_gene: TRBJ2-2
len: 14
CDR3aa: CASSLGGYPGELFF
CDR3nt: TGTGCCAGCAGCTTAGGCGGGTACCCCGGGGAGCTGTTTTTT

v_gene: TRBV28
abundance: NA
d_gene: NA
j_gene: TRBJ1-5
len: 14
CDR3aa: CASSFSGRGLAQHF
CDR3nt: TGTGCCAGCAGTTTTTCGGGCAGGGGATTGGCCCAGCATTTT

v_gene: TRBV10-3
abundance: few
d_gene: TRBD2
j_gene: TRBJ2-1
len: 11
CDR3aa: CANGGGDEQFF
CDR3nt: TGTGCCAACGGGGGGGGGGATGAGCAGTTCTTC

v_gene: TRBV6-1
abundance: many
d_gene: NA
j_gene: TRBJ1-6
len: 13
CDR3aa: CASRRSNNSPLHF
CDR3nt: TGTGCCAGCAGACGGAGTAATAATTCACCCCTCCACTTT

v_gene: TRBV20-1
abundance: many
d_gene: NA
j_gene: TRBJ2-3
len: 13
CDR3aa: CSARVRRLDTQYF
CDR3nt: TGCAGTGCTAGAGTACGGAGGTTAGATACGCAGTATTTT

v_gene: TRBV3-1
abundance: NA
d_gene: NA
j_gene: TRBJ1-2
len: 13
CDR3aa: CASSPTDVAGYTF
CDR3nt: TGTGCCAGCAGCCCTACGGACGTTGCGGGCTACACCTTC

v_gene: TRBV20-1
abundance: few
d_gene: NA
j_gene: TRBJ2-1
len: 18
CDR3aa: CSARDFGRLLRGHNEQFF
CDR3nt: TGCAGTGCTAGAGATTTCGGCCGGCTGTTAAGGGGACACAATGAGCAGTTCTTC

v_gene: TRBV10-3
abundance: few
d_gene: NA
j_gene: TRBJ1-1
len: 12
CDR3aa: CAISADFPEAFF
CDR3nt: TGTGCCATCAGTGCCGATTTCCCTGAAGCTTTCTTT

v_gene: TRBV6-2/TRBV6-3
abundance: few
d_gene: TRBD2
j_gene: TRBJ2-3
len: 18
CDR3aa: CAISPSLTERGGSDTQYF
CDR3nt: TGTGCCATCAGTCCCTCCCTTACTGAGCGGGGGGGCTCAGATACGCAGTATTTT